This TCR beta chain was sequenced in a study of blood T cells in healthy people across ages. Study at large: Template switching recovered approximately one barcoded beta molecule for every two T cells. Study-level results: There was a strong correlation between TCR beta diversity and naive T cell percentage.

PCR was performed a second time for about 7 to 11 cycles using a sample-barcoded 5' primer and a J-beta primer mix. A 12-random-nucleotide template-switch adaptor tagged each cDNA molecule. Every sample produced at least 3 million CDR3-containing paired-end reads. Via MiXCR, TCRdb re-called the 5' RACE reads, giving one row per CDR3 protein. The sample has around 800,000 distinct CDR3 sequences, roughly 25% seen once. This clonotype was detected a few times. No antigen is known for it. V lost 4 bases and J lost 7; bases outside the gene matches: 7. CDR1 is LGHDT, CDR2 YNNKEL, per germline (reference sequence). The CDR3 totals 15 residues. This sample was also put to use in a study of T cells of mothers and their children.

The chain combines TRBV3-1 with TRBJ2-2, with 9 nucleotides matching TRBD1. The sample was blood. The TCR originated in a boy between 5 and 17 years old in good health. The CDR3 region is CASSPRDRAFGELFF. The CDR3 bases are TGTGCCAGCAGCCCCCGGGACAGGGCCTTCGGGGAGCTGTTTTTT. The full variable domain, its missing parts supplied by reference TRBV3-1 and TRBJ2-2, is DTAVSQTPKYLVTQMGNDKSIKCEQNLGHDTMYWYKQDSKKFLKIMFSYNNKELIINETVPNRFSPKSPDKAHLNLHINSLELGDSAVYFCASSPRDRAFGELFFGEGSRLTVL.